This T cell receptor (beta chain) was captured by sequencing in a study of blood T cell repertoires in COVID-19. Only a few counts were recorded for this clone. Participant ages covered about 18 to 95 years across around 22 US areas. Donors of Cohort 3 who recovered were those that had two negative PCRs, clearance, or symptom resolution. In the original processing: Using reference gene primer amplification, nucleated cell counts were estimated. The table came from immunoSEQ multiplex PCR; TCRdb's copy has only in-frame clones and leaves some out. The V and J calls and clone size were taken over from that table, and D and trimming were inferred from the DNA. The sample has some 150,000 clones; 75% to 85% are singletons. The CDR3 extends over 15 amino acids. With 3 bases removed from V and 4 bases from J, the gap between germline ends came to 15 bases. Germline V gene sequence: CDR1 LGHNA, CDR2 YNFKEQ.

The material sequenced was PBMCs or T cells enriched from blood (not recorded which). This chain links TRBV4-2 with TRBJ2-5; D perhaps matches TRBD2 (7 bases). This TCR was sampled from a man between 45 and 60 years old who had recovered from COVID-19. CDR3 amino acids: CASSHGGAGAETQYF. CDR3 DNA: TGTGCCAGCAGCCATGGGGGCGCGGGGGCAGAGACCCAGTACTTC.